Listed here is a single T cell receptor beta chain. What it binds is not known. The data derive from a study of T cells expressing NK-cell markers. The overall study: The authors derived TCR beta repertoires from sorted CD3+CD56+NKG2C+, CD3+CD56+NKG2C- and CD3+CD56-NKG2C+ T cells. Of eight sequenced donors, seven were HCMV-seropositive and one HCMV-seronegative.

Using the 5' RACE reads, TCRdb records one entry per CDR3 protein without DNA. This table holds 440,000 or so distinct CDR3 sequences. Overall study results and limits: Leadership of the CD3+CD56-NKG2C+ fraction also belonged to these clonotypes in a handful of donors.

The clonotype comes from a woman between 18 and 70 years old in good health. The sequenced material came from blood T cells: a sorted CD56 or NKG2C T cell subset, CD4+ or CD8+ T cells, or bulk PBMC T cells (not recorded which).

CDR3 in amino acids: CASSLHPTGNYGYTF. The chain joins TRBV5-1 to TRBJ1-2. Looked up from germline, CDR1 is SGHRS and CDR2 is YFSETQ. CDR3 length equals 15 residues.